Following are 18 T cell receptor beta chains from one sample sequenced in a study of blood T cell repertoires in COVID-19. Sequenced by immunoSEQ multiplex PCR; TCRdb stores in-frame clones only, minus some. The sample includes 160,000 or so clones, 75% to 85% of them seen just once. The sequencing sample was made of PBMCs or T cells enriched from blood (not recorded which). The source is a man aged 40-49 years who had recovered from COVID-19.

Only one count was recorded for this clone. This chain connects TRBV19 to TRBJ1-1, with no clear D. Germline CDR1 is LNHDA and CDR2 is SQIVND (reference sequence). The CDR3 covers 13 residues. V was trimmed by 3 bases and J by 4 bases, leaving 9 bases between them. The CDR3 loop reads CASSIFEGTEAFF. The CDR3 DNA follows: TGTGCCAGTAGTATTTTTGAGGGCACTGAAGCTTTCTTT.

V and J are TRBV2 and TRBJ1-5, with D tentatively TRBD1 (5 bases). Trimming took 6 bases from V and 7 from J, leaving 10 bases between them. The germline gives CDR1 SNHLY, CDR2 FYNNEI. The CDR3 consists of 12 residues. This CDR3 is CASRQGLQPQHF. CDR3 sequence (DNA): TGTGCCAGCAGGCAGGGCCTACAGCCCCAGCATTTT.

This clone was counted a few times. The V gene is TRBV30, the J gene TRBJ1-1, with D perhaps TRBD1 (5 bases). This CDR3 comprises 15 residues. Trimming shortened V by 5 bases and J by 6 bases, and 22 bases separated the two germline ends. Germline V gene data show CDR1 as GTSNPN and CDR2 as SVGIG (reference sequence). CDR3 nucleotides: TGTGCCTGGGGTGGGCCCCTTGGCGGGGGGGCTGAAGCTTTCTTT. This codes for CAWGGPLGGGAEAFF.

The chain carries TRBV9 and TRBJ1-1; D is unclear. Per germline, CDR1 SGDLS and CDR2 YYNGEE. V gave up 0 bases and J gave up 7 bases, with 19 bases separating them. CDR3 length: 16 amino acids. The CDR3 protein is CASSVGGNQFDGEAFF. The DNA of the CDR3 is TGTGCCAGCAGCGTAGGCGGAAACCAATTTGATGGTGAAGCTTTCTTT.

The chain combines TRBV3-1 (or the pseudogene TRBV3-2) with TRBJ2-5, with 10 bases lining up with TRBD2. Germline assignment: CDR1 LGHDT and CDR2 YNNKEL (reference sequence). The CDR3 has 16 amino acids. V was clipped by 1 base and J by 1 base; unmatched bases: 3. This chain's CDR3 is CASSQGSGGTQETQYF. In nucleotides, the CDR3 is TGTGCCAGCAGCCAAGGTAGCGGGGGGACCCAAGAGACCCAGTACTTC.

This chain connects TRBV11-2 to TRBJ2-1; possibly TRBD2 for D (5 bases). Germline V gene data show CDR1 as SGHAT and CDR2 as FQNNGV. This CDR3 spans 14 amino acids. Trimming took 3 bases from V and 8 from J, leaving 14 bases between them. CDR3 DNA sequence: TGTGCCAGCAGCTTTGTGGGTGGTAGCGATGAGCAGTTCTTC. Translation: CASSFVGGSDEQFF.

V and J are TRBV2 and TRBJ2-7, with D perhaps matching TRBD2 (6 bases). The CDR3 consists of 13 residues. Germline V lookup: CDR1 SNHLY, CDR2 FYNNEI. Trimming left V 10 bases short and J 2 bases short, with 15 bases between. This CDR3 reads CAIVAEITYEQYF. In nucleotides, the CDR3 is TGTGCCATCGTAGCGGAAATCACCTACGAGCAGTACTTC.

V and J are TRBV5-1 and TRBJ1-2; tentatively, D is TRBD1 (6 bases). V was pared by 0 bases and J by 6 bases, with 9 bases between. Germline CDR1 reads SGHRS; CDR2 reads YFSETQ. The CDR3 has 13 residues. CDR3 protein: CASSLGAGDGYTF. For the CDR3, the DNA is TGCGCCAGCAGCTTGGGGGCAGGGGATGGCTACACCTTC.

This clone was detected a few times. V gene TRBV30 combines with J gene TRBJ2-3; no firm D call. The CDR3 loop spans 11 amino acids. The V end was cut by 2 bases, the J end by 2 bases, with 2 bases between. Germline CDR1 and CDR2: GTSNPN and SVGIG (reference sequence). CDR3 bases: TGTGCCTGGAGTTACACAGATACGCAGTATTTT. Its protein product is CAWSYTDTQYF.

This clone has just one count. This chain joins TRBV11-2 and TRBJ2-1, with D possibly matching TRBD1 (5 bases). The V gene's germline CDR1 is SGHAT and CDR2 FQNNGV. V lost 4 bases and J lost 0, with 13 bases in between. This CDR3 contains 16 residues. The CDR3 region has the DNA TGTGCCAGCAGCTATGACAGAGCATCCTCCTACAATGAGCAGTTCTTC. This gives the protein CASSYDRASSYNEQFF.

V and J are TRBV19 and TRBJ2-2; possible D gene TRBD2, 6 bases. From germline, CDR1 is LNHDA and CDR2 SQIVND (reference sequence). CDR3 length: 14 residues. Trimming left V 3 bases short and J 6 bases short, with 11 bases between. Written as DNA, the CDR3 is TGTGCCAGTAGTATCGTCCCGGGGGCCGGGGAGCTGTTTTTT. This encodes CASSIVPGAGELFF.

CDR3 protein: CACPGGQATGGYTF. Here the CDR3 DNA reads TGTGCCTGCCCCGGGGGACAGGCCACAGGGGGCTACACCTTC. The chain couples TRBV30 to TRBJ1-2, with TRBD1 matching over 8 bases. The CDR3 has 14 amino acids. V lost 6 bases and J lost 8; bases outside the gene matches: 14. Germline V lookup: CDR1 GTSNPN, CDR2 SVGIG (reference sequence).

The V gene is TRBV30, the J gene TRBJ1-4, with D unclear. The CDR3 consists of 14 residues. Germline CDR1 is GTSNPN and CDR2 is SVGIG (reference sequence). Between the trimmed V and J ends, which lost 4 bases and 5 bases, there was a span of 14 bases. DNA for the CDR3: TGTGCCTGGACCCGGGCGGGGAGAAATGAAAAACTGTTTTTT. Amino acids: CAWTRAGRNEKLFF.

This chain uses TRBV5-4 with TRBJ1-3, with 10 bases fitting TRBD1. The CDR3 runs 16 residues. Trimming removed 4 bases from V and 7 bases from J; junction bases left unmatched: 11. The germline V gene has CDR1 SGHNT and CDR2 YYREEE (reference sequence). The CDR3 region has the DNA TGTGCCAGCAGCAGACAGGGGGCAAATCGCGAGAACACCATATATTTT. Translated, it gives CASSRQGANRENTIYF. The variable domain in full, with the rest retrieved from reference TRBV5-4 and TRBJ1-3, is ETGVTQSPTHLIKTRGQQVTLRCSSQSGHNTVSWYQQALGQGPQFIFQYYREEENGRGNFPPRFSGLQFPNYSSELNVNALELDDSALYLCASSRQGANRENTIYFGEGSWLTVV.

The chain recombines TRBV2 with TRBJ1-2; 7 bases map to TRBD1. CDR1 SNHLY and CDR2 FYNNEI come from the germline V gene. Trimming removed 6 bases from V and 2 bases from J; junction bases left unmatched: 6. The CDR3 spans 14 residues. This CDR3 reads CASSRQGSNYGYTF. The CDR3 DNA reads as TGTGCCAGCAGCCGACAGGGATCCAACTATGGCTACACCTTC.

V usage is TRBV6-1 and J usage is TRBJ2-5; D is possibly TRBD2 (5 bases). Germline CDR1 and CDR2: MNHNS and SASEGT. Trimming removed 1 base from V and 5 bases from J, with 14 bases in between. The CDR3 covers 15 residues. In nucleotides, the CDR3 is TGTGCCAGCAGTGAAGGGTTCGAGGGTGGCGAGACCCAGTACTTC. Encoded protein: CASSEGFEGGETQYF.

Here the CDR3 DNA reads TGTGCCACCAGCAGAGACCGGGGGAACACTGAAGCTTTCTTT. Translated: CATSRDRGNTEAFF. The chain carries TRBV15 and TRBJ1-1; D unresolved. Germline V gene data show CDR1 as LNHNV and CDR2 as YYDKDF (reference sequence). The CDR3 has 14 amino acids. Trimming removed 0 bases from V and 1 base from J, with 6 bases in between.

This clone was seen repeatedly, ten times or more. The J gene is TRBJ2-7, the V gene TRBV2, with 13 bases matching TRBD2. CDR3 length: 14 residues. Trimming took 8 bases from V and 5 from J; bases not matched to a gene: 6. The V gene's germline CDR1 is SNHLY and CDR2 FYNNEI. CDR3 region: CASGGTSGAHEQYF. DNA of the CDR3: TGTGCCAGCGGCGGGACTAGCGGGGCTCACGAGCAGTACTTC.